The 29 T cell receptor beta chains below come from one sample, sequenced in a study of blood T cell repertoires in COVID-19. Profiling relied on immunoSEQ multiplex PCR, and the TCRdb table lists in-frame clones only, not all of them. The repertoire has around 140,000 clones, approximately 84% of them found once; the top ten carry under 5.5%. The material sequenced was peripheral blood. These TCRs come from a human donor in a cohort sampled during active COVID-19.

The chain is built from TRBV15 and TRBJ1-2, with D possibly TRBD1 on 5 matching bases. The ends were cut back, 3 bases at V and 8 bases at J, with 16 bases in the middle. The CDR3 consists of 14 residues. The germline V gene encodes CDR1 LNHNV and CDR2 YYDKDF (reference sequence). CDR3: CATSSTTRGRGYTF. CDR3 nucleotide sequence: TGTGCCACCAGCAGCACCACACGGGGGAGAGGCTACACCTTC.

As concerns this clone: A junction boundary mismatches the germline segment, possibly from a read error. V gene TRBV6-5 combines with J gene TRBJ1-6; tentatively, D is TRBD1 (6 bases). The V gene's germline CDR1 is MNHEY and CDR2 SVGAGI. The CDR3 spans 14 residues. The CDR3 loop is CAVLGAGINSPLHF. CDR3 DNA: TGCGCAGTCTTGGGGGCAGGGATCAATTCACCCCTCCACTTT.

The V and J genes are TRBV10-2 and TRBJ2-7; D not certain. The CDR3 consists of 14 residues. CDR1 is WSHSY and CDR2 is SAAADI in the germline V gene. Between the trimmed V and J ends, which lost 2 bases and 3 bases, there was a span of 11 bases. The CDR3 loop is CASSEGAPLYEQYV. The CDR3 DNA reads as TGCGCCAGCAGTGAGGGAGCGCCTCTCTACGAGCAGTACGTC.

The chain couples TRBV23-1 to TRBJ2-7, with 9 bases aligning to TRBD2. TRBV23-1 is an ORF, with its function uncertain. The CDR3 has 18 residues. The J segment lost 4 bases and the V segment lost 0 bases, leaving 13 bases of the junction unmatched. CDR3 protein: CASSQSKPPETSGYEQYV. The CDR3 nucleotides are TGCGCCAGCAGTCAATCGAAGCCTCCCGAGACTAGCGGATACGAGCAGTACGTC.

V and J are TRBV5-4 and TRBJ1-1, with D perhaps matching TRBD1 (5 bases). The CDR3 has 14 amino acids. V was clipped by 2 bases and J by 4 bases, with 12 bases between them. Germline lookup yields CDR1 SGHNT and CDR2 YYREEE (reference sequence). This CDR3 reads CASSLETQGTEAFF. CDR3 coding DNA: TGTGCCAGCAGCTTAGAGACCCAGGGCACTGAAGCTTTCTTT.

The DNA for the CDR3 is TGTGCCAGCACCGGCGGGGTGAACACTGAAGCTTTCTTT. It specifies CASTGGVNTEAFF. The rearrangement joins TRBV5-4 to TRBJ1-1, with D hard to call. Trimming removed 6 bases from V and 0 bases from J, with 9 bases in between. In germline, CDR1 is SGHNT, CDR2 YYREEE (reference sequence). The CDR3 loop spans 13 amino acids. Using reference TRBV5-4 and TRBJ1-1 for the parts outside the CDR3, the full variable domain is ETGVTQSPTHLIKTRGQQVTLRCSSQSGHNTVSWYQQALGQGPQFIFQYYREEENGRGNFPPRFSGLQFPNYSSELNVNALELDDSALYLCASTGGVNTEAFFGQGTRLTVV.

The genes are TRBV5-1 and TRBJ2-1, with D unclear. Germline-derived CDR1 and CDR2 are SGHRS and YFSETQ. The length of the CDR3 is 16 residues. Between the trimmed V and J ends, which lost 4 bases and 0 bases, there was a span of 14 bases. CDR3 sequence: CASSPIWPSSYNEQFF. The CDR3, as DNA: TGCGCCAGCAGCCCAATATGGCCTAGCTCCTACAATGAGCAGTTCTTC.

The J gene is TRBJ2-2, the V gene TRBV5-4, with 9 bases identical to TRBD1. CDR1 is SGHNT, CDR2 YYREEE, per germline (reference sequence). Losses at the gene ends were 3 bases for V and 9 bases for J; bases not matched to a gene: 18. There are 18 residues in the CDR3. The CDR3 here is CASSSQLTGTGKHRELFF. The CDR3 DNA reads TGTGCCAGCAGCTCACAACTCACCGGGACAGGGAAGCACCGGGAGCTGTTTTTT.

Note on this clone: A much larger clone differs from this one at a single base, so this may be a read error. Other nucleotide sequences in the sample specify the same CDR3. V gene TRBV9 combines with J gene TRBJ2-5, with no clear D. Germline V gene sequence: CDR1 SGDLS, CDR2 YYNGEE. The V gene lost 4 bases and the J gene lost 4 bases, with 5 bases spanning the gap. The CDR3 contains 11 residues. The CDR3 bases are TGTGCCAGCAGCCGAGGAGAGACCCAGTACTTC. Translated: CASSRGETQYF.

This clone was seen just once. V is TRBV12-5 and J is TRBJ1-1; D uncertain. Germline V gene lookup returns CDR1 LGHNT and CDR2 FRNRAP. The CDR3 is 13 residues long. V was clipped by 6 bases and J by 0 bases, with 8 bases between them. The CDR3 DNA sequence: TGTGCTAGTGGGCTCGACATGAACACTGAAGCTTTCTTT. This gives the protein CASGLDMNTEAFF.

This clone appeared once. This chain connects TRBV12-3 or TRBV12-4 to TRBJ1-2; D not resolved. V was trimmed by 6 bases and J by 6 bases, leaving 11 bases between them. The length of the CDR3 is 12 residues. Here the CDR3 reads CASSRPQDGYTF. Written as DNA, the CDR3 is TGTGCCAGCAGCCGTCCCCAGGATGGCTACACCTTC.

The rearrangement joins TRBV27 to TRBJ2-3; D might be TRBD2 (5 bases). Per germline, CDR1 MNHEY and CDR2 SMNVEV (reference sequence). The CDR3 runs 13 residues. V was pared by 6 bases and J by 6 bases, with 13 bases between. As DNA, the CDR3 is TGTGCCAGCAGAAAGGGCGGGCCGGATACGCAGTATTTT. The encoded protein is CASRKGGPDTQYF.

The chain combines TRBV2 with TRBJ1-5; D unclear. Germline V gene sequence: CDR1 SNHLY, CDR2 FYNNEI. V lost 6 bases and J 6 bases, leaving 18 bases between the germline ends. The CDR3 loop spans 15 amino acids. The CDR3 sequence: CASSVPAAGSQPQHF. The CDR3 nucleotides are TGTGCCAGCAGCGTCCCGGCCGCGGGGAGTCAGCCCCAGCATTTT. Looking up the rest from reference TRBV2 and TRBJ1-5 gives the full variable domain: EPEVTQTPSHQVTQMGQEVILRCVPISNHLYFYWYRQILGQKVEFLVSFYNNEISEKSEIFDDQFSVERPDGSNFTLKIRSTKLEDSAMYFCASSVPAAGSQPQHFGDGTRLSIL.

This clone was counted a single time. This chain links TRBV28 with TRBJ2-2; D might be TRBD2 (6 bases). With 2 bases removed from V and 6 bases from J, the gap between germline ends came to 16 bases. The CDR3 runs to 16 residues. Germline assignment: CDR1 MDHEN and CDR2 SYDVKM. CDR3 protein: CASSLGGTGFAGELFF. DNA for the CDR3: TGTGCCAGCAGTTTAGGGGGGACGGGGTTCGCCGGGGAGCTGTTTTTT.

V and J are TRBV5-8 and TRBJ2-1; possibly TRBD1 for D (6 bases). From germline, CDR1 is SGHTS and CDR2 YDEGEE. The CDR3 spans 12 residues. The CDR3 reads CAIGQRDNEQFF. CDR3 nucleotides: TGTGCTATCGGACAGAGGGACAATGAGCAGTTCTTC.

The J gene is TRBJ1-1, the V gene TRBV4-1; TRBD1 aligns across 8 bases. The CDR3 is 14 amino acids. Germline values: CDR1 MGHRA, CDR2 YSYEKL. V lost 9 bases to trimming and J lost 1 base; unmatched junction nucleotides: 7. In DNA, the CDR3 is TGCGCCAGTACTGACAGGGGCAAGAACACTGAAGCTTTCTTT. It is translated as CASTDRGKNTEAFF.

This chain joins TRBV11-2 and TRBJ1-3; D is unclear. Trimming left V 4 bases short and J 5 bases short, with 18 bases between. This CDR3 has 16 residues. CDR1 is SGHAT, CDR2 FQNNGV, per germline. Here the CDR3 reads CASSSPYSRWRNTIYF. Here the CDR3 DNA reads TGTGCCAGCAGCTCTCCCTACAGTAGGTGGAGAAACACCATATATTTT.

The table lists this clone with a count of one. V usage is TRBV2 and J usage is TRBJ2-7; the match to TRBD2 covers 8 bases. This CDR3 spans 13 amino acids. Germline CDR1 SNHLY, CDR2 FYNNEI. The trim removed 7 bases at V and 7 bases at J, leaving 9 bases unmatched. CDR3 bases: TGTGCCAGCAAACCGGGAGGGCCTCGAGAGCAGTACGTC. Protein sequence: CASKPGGPREQYV.

The chain is built from TRBV6-5 and TRBJ2-1; 9 bases fit TRBD2. J lost 7 bases, V lost 8 bases, and 9 bases had no gene match. Germline CDR1 is MNHEY and CDR2 is SVGAGI. The CDR3 extends over 14 amino acids. For the CDR3, the DNA is TGTGCCAGCGGACGGACTAGCGCGGAGAATGAGCAGTTCTTC. Translating gives CASGRTSAENEQFF.

The chain has TRBV5-1 and TRBJ2-2; 8 positions agree with TRBD2. The CDR3 covers 14 residues. The V and J ends lost 0 bases and 9 bases, in that order; junction bases with no gene match: 4. The germline V gene encodes CDR1 SGHRS and CDR2 YFSETQ. The CDR3 sequence: CASSLVRGARELFF. The CDR3, as DNA: TGCGCCAGCAGCTTGGTGCGGGGGGCGCGGGAGCTGTTTTTT. Drawing the rest from reference TRBV5-1 and TRBJ2-2, the complete variable domain is KAGVTQTPRYLIKTRGQQVTLSCSPISGHRSVSWYQQTPGQGLQFLFEYFSETQRNKGNFPGRFSGRQFSNSRSEMNVSTLELGDSALYLCASSLVRGARELFFGEGSRLTVL.

The CDR3 DNA follows: TGTGCCAGCAGTGGGACAGGGAGTCCCCCGACGGCTTTCTTT. Protein: CASSGTGSPPTAFF. V gene TRBV2 combines with J gene TRBJ1-1, with 8 bases that match TRBD1. Germline-derived CDR1 and CDR2 are SNHLY and FYNNEI. With V trimmed by 4 bases and J by 11 bases, 12 bases remained unmatched. CDR3 length: 14 amino acids.

The chain recombines TRBV30 with TRBJ2-3, with D possibly being TRBD1 (7 bases). The length of the CDR3 is 13 residues. The germline V gene has CDR1 GTSNPN and CDR2 SVGIG (reference sequence). Trimming cost V 2 bases and J 4 bases, with 10 bases left between them. The CDR3 DNA reads as TGTGCCTGGAGTCAGGGGGGTCCAGATACGCAGTATTTT. This translates into CAWSQGGPDTQYF.

The rearrangement joins TRBV2 to TRBJ2-2; possible D gene TRBD2, 5 bases. Trimming removed 7 bases from V and 3 bases from J, with 12 bases in between. Germline-derived CDR1 and CDR2 are SNHLY and FYNNEI. The CDR3 length is 14 residues. The DNA of the CDR3 is TGTGCCAGCACCCCCCACGGGGACACCGGGGAGCTGTTTTTT. This sequence encodes CASTPHGDTGELFF. Variable domain in full (rest from reference TRBV2 and TRBJ2-2): EPEVTQTPSHQVTQMGQEVILRCVPISNHLYFYWYRQILGQKVEFLVSFYNNEISEKSEIFDDQFSVERPDGSNFTLKIRSTKLEDSAMYFCASTPHGDTGELFFGEGSRLTVL.

The chain recombines TRBV5-1 with TRBJ2-4; 10 nucleotides match TRBD1. This CDR3 has 16 amino acids. The V gene's germline CDR1 is SGHRS and CDR2 YFSETQ. Trimming cost V 4 bases and J 9 bases; bases outside gene matches: 13. The CDR3 here is CASSVGTGAGGVIQYF. CDR3 bases: TGCGCCAGCAGCGTCGGGACAGGGGCCGGTGGGGTCATTCAGTACTTC.

V is TRBV12-3 or TRBV12-4 and J is TRBJ2-7, with D maybe TRBD2 (6 bases). V shed 0 bases and J shed 4 bases, with 7 bases lying between them. The CDR3 loop spans 13 amino acids. The CDR3 nucleotides read TGTGCCAGCAGTTTAGCGGGGGGTTACGAGCAGTACTTC. Amino acids: CASSLAGGYEQYF.

The chain is built from TRBV7-9 and TRBJ2-7; 8 bases match TRBD1. This CDR3 region has 15 residues. J gave up 0 bases and V 5 bases, and 6 bases lay outside the gene matches. Germline V gene lookup returns CDR1 SEHNR and CDR2 FQNEAQ (reference sequence). The CDR3 DNA reads TGTGCCAGCAGCCCCGGGACAGGAGACTCCTACGAGCAGTACTTC. This gives the protein CASSPGTGDSYEQYF.

The CDR3 sequence: CASSPSRGGGQYEQYF. The CDR3 region has the DNA TGTGCCAGCAGCCCGTCTCGAGGGGGGGGCCAGTACGAGCAGTACTTC. This rearrangement joins TRBV5-6 to TRBJ2-7, with D maybe TRBD2 (7 bases). CDR1 is SGHDT and CDR2 is YYEEEE in the germline V gene. This CDR3 is built from 16 residues. V gave up 4 bases and J gave up 4 bases, with 21 bases separating them.

The CDR3 DNA is TGTGCCAGCAGCCCCTCAGGGGGTATGAGCTCTGGAAACACCATATATTTT. Amino acids: CASSPSGGMSSGNTIYF. The V gene is TRBV3-1 (or the pseudogene TRBV3-2), the J gene TRBJ1-3, with 7 bases identical to TRBD1. The CDR3 spans 17 residues. CDR1 is LGHDT, CDR2 YNNKEL, per germline (reference sequence). V was pared by 4 bases and J by 0 bases, with 9 bases of the junction left unmatched.

The V gene is TRBV9, the J gene TRBJ2-2, with D possibly being TRBD2 (7 bases). CDR3 length: 16 amino acids. The V gene lost 4 bases and the J gene lost 0 bases, with 13 bases spanning the gap. The germline gives CDR1 SGDLS, CDR2 YYNGEE. CDR3 residues: CASSIGGGPNTGELFF. In DNA form, the CDR3 reads TGTGCCAGCAGCATAGGGGGGGGCCCGAACACCGGGGAGCTGTTTTTT.